The rows below give T cell receptor beta chains drawn from one sample of a study of CD8 T cells in ankylosing spondylitis. Each CDR3 protein gets one entry after TCRdb re-called the 5' RACE reads with MiXCR. The profile shows 200,000 to 300,000 distinct CDR3 sequences, 10% to 13% of them singletons. Sequencing was done on a sample of blood, either unsorted or a sorted T cell fraction (not recorded which). The receptors shown here come from a male donor with ankylosing spondylitis or in good health (not recorded which). CDR3s leave out the opening cysteine and the closing phenylalanine or tryptophan. The order of the fields is V gene, J gene, clone size, CDR3 protein. Rows may omit the clone size; those that give it use once, few, many or a size class.

V: TRBV12-3/TRBV12-4
J: TRBJ2-7
size: many
CDR3: ASSAWGTASYEQY

V: TRBV15
J: TRBJ2-1
size: many
CDR3: ATSRDLWEYNEQF

V: TRBV12-3/TRBV12-4
J: TRBJ1-5
size: many
CDR3: ASSLYDTGGGNQPQH

V: TRBV5-1
J: TRBJ1-4
size: many
CDR3: ASSLAGATTNEKLF

V: TRBV27
J: TRBJ2-1
size: many
CDR3: ASSLSGGGLPDNEQF

V: TRBV11-2
J: TRBJ2-3
size: many
CDR3: ASSSRSPDTQY

V: TRBV18
J: TRBJ2-2
size: .
CDR3: ASSPPWGGELF

V: TRBV6-1
J: TRBJ2-3
size: many
CDR3: ASTFTGGTSTDTQY

V: TRBV20-1
J: TRBJ2-1
size: many
CDR3: SARFDHNEQF

V: TRBV4-2
J: TRBJ2-3
size: many
CDR3: ASSRPAGQGTDTQY

V: TRBV30
J: TRBJ1-1
size: few
CDR3: AWSVRWTANTEAF

V: TRBV20-1
J: TRBJ2-3
size: many
CDR3: SAREGSHFWLTSGSKGDTQY

V: TRBV9
J: TRBJ2-7
size: many
CDR3: ASSPTSGGPYEQY

V: TRBV20-1
J: TRBJ2-7
size: .
CDR3: SASPLKGVGNYEQY

V: TRBV30
J: TRBJ1-5
size: many
CDR3: AWSVGGEDQPQH

V: TRBV24-1
J: TRBJ2-1
size: many
CDR3: ATSGSGLGSYNEQF

V: TRBV5-1
J: TRBJ2-1
size: few
CDR3: ASSPLSGGSSYNEQF

V: TRBV14
J: TRBJ2-5
size: many
CDR3: ASSQEWDPPETQY

V: TRBV7-2
J: TRBJ2-4
size: .
CDR3: ASSFLANIQY

V: TRBV20-1
J: TRBJ2-7
size: few
CDR3: SARPESGIGGEQY

V: TRBV5-1
J: TRBJ2-7
size: many
CDR3: ASSSAGPPYEQY

V: TRBV12-3/TRBV12-4
J: TRBJ2-1
size: many
CDR3: ASSLYHNEQF

V: TRBV20-1
J: TRBJ2-3
size: many
CDR3: SASGRSTDTQY

V: TRBV7-9
J: TRBJ2-5
size: .
CDR3: ASSSAGQGARETQY

V: TRBV20-1
J: TRBJ2-1
size: few
CDR3: SALNGATTYNEQF

V: TRBV19
J: TRBJ2-1
size: few
CDR3: ASSISGYSYNEQF

V: TRBV20-1
J: TRBJ2-7
size: many
CDR3: SANRGQDEQY

V: TRBV7-2
J: TRBJ2-1
size: few
CDR3: ASSPRDYAFREQF

V: TRBV6-5
J: TRBJ2-5
size: .
CDR3: ASSYERTSREEETQY